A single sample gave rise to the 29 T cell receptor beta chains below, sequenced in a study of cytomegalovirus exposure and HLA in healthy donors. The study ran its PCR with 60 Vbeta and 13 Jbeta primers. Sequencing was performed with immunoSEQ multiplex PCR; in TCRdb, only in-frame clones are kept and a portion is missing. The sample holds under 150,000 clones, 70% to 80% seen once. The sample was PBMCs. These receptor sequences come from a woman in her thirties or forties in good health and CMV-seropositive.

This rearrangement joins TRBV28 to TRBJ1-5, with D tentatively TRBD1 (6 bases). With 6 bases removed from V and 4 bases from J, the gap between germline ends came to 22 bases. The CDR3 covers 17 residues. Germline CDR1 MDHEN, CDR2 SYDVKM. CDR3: CASSSPQGTGRNQPQHF. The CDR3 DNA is TGTGCCAGCAGCTCGCCACAGGGAACGGGTCGGAATCAGCCCCAGCATTTT.

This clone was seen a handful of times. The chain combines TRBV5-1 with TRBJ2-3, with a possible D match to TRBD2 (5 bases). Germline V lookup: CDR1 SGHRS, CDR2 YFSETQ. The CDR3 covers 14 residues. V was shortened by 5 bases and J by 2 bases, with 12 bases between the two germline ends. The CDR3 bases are TGCGCCAGCAGAGTCGGGGATACCACAGATACGCAGTATTTT. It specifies CASRVGDTTDTQYF.

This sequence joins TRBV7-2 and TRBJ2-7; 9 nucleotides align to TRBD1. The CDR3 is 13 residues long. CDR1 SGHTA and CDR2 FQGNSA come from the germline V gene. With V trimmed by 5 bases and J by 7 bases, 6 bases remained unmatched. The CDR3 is CASSPGTGREQYF. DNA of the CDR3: TGTGCCAGCAGCCCCGGGACAGGGAGGGAGCAGTACTTC.

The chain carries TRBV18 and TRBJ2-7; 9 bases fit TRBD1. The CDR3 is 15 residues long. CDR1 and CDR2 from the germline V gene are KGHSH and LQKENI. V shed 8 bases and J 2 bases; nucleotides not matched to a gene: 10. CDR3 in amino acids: CASANPGTGPYEQYF. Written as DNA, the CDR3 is TGTGCCAGCGCAAACCCCGGGACAGGGCCCTACGAGCAGTACTTC. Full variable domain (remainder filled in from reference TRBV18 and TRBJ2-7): NAGVMQNPRHLVRRRGQEARLRCSPMKGHSHVYWYRQLPEEGLKFMVYLQKENIIDESGMPKERFSAEFPKEGPSILRIQQVVRGDSAAYFCASANPGTGPYEQYFGPGTRLTVT.

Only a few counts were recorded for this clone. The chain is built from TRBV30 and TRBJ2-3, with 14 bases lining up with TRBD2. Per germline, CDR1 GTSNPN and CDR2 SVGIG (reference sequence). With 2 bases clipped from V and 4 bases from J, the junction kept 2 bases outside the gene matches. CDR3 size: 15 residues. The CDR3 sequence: CAWSRLAGGSDTQYF. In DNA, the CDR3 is TGTGCCTGGAGTCGACTAGCGGGAGGGTCAGATACGCAGTATTTT.

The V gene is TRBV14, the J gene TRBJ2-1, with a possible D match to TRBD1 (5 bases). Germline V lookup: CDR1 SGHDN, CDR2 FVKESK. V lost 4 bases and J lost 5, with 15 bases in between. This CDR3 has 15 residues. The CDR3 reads CASSLERGYHNEQFF. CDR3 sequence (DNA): TGTGCCAGCAGCCTAGAAAGGGGTTACCACAATGAGCAGTTCTTC.

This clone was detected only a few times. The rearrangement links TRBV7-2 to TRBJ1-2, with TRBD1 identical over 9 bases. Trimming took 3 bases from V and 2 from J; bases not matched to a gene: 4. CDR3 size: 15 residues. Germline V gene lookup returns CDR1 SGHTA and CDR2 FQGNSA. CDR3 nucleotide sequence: TGTGCCAGCAGCTTCCCCGGGACAGGGAACTATGGCTACACCTTC. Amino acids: CASSFPGTGNYGYTF. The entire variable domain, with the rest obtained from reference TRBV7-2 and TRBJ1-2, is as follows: GAGVSQSPSNKVTEKGKDVELRCDPISGHTALYWYRQSLGQGLEFLIYFQGNSAPDKSGLPSDRFSAERTGGSVSTLTIQRTQQEDSAVYLCASSFPGTGNYGYTFGSGTRLTVV.

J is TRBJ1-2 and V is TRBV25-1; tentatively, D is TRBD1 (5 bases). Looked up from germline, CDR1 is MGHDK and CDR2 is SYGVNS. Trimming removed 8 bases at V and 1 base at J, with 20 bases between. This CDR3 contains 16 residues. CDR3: CASSRGVSPLNYGYTF. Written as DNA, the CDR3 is TGTGCCAGCTCCCGGGGGGTGAGCCCCCTTAACTATGGCTACACCTTC.

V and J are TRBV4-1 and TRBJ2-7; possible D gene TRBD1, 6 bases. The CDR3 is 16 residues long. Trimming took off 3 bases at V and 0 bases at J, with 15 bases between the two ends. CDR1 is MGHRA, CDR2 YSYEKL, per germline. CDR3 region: CASSHTRDTLSYEQYF. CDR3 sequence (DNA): TGCGCCAGCAGCCATACCCGGGACACACTCTCCTACGAGCAGTACTTC.

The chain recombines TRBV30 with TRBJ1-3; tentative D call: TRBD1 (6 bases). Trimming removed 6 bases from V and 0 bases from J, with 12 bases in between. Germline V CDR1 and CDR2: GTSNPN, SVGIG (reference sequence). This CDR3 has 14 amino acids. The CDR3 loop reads CACLQGRSGNTIYF. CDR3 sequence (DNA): TGTGCCTGTTTACAGGGCCGCTCTGGAAACACCATATATTTT. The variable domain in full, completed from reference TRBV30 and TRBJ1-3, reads SQTIHQWPATLVQPVGSPLSLECTVEGTSNPNLYWYRQAAGRGLQLLFYSVGIGQISSEVPQNLSASRPQDRQFILSSKKLLLSDSGFYLCACLQGRSGNTIYFGEGSWLTVV.

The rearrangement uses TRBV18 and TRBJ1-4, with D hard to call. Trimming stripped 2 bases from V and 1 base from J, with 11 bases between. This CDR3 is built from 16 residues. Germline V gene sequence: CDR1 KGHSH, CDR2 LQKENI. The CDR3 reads CASSPIPRGTNEKLFF. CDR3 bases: TGTGCCAGCTCACCAATCCCGCGGGGAACTAATGAAAAACTGTTTTTT.

The CDR3 DNA follows: TGTGCTAGTGGTTCCGGCACAGGGGGCACAGATACGCAGTATTTT. Its translation is CASGSGTGGTDTQYF. This rearrangement joins TRBV12-5 to TRBJ2-3; 7 bases line up with TRBD1. The trim removed 4 bases at V and 1 base at J, leaving 5 bases unmatched. Germline values: CDR1 LGHNT, CDR2 FRNRAP. This CDR3 has 15 residues.

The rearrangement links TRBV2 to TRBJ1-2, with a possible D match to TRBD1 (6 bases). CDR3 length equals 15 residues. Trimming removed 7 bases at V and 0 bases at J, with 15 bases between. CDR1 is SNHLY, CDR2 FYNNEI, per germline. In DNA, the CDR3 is TGTGCCAGCAAAAGAGGGGGAGACGCTAACTATGGCTACACCTTC. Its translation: CASKRGGDANYGYTF.

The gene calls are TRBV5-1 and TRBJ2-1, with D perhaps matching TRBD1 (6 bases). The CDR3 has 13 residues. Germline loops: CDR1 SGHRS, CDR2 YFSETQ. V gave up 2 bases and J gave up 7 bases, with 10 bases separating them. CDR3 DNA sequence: TGCGCCAGCAGCTTATACCAGGGGAATGAGCAGTTCTTC. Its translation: CASSLYQGNEQFF. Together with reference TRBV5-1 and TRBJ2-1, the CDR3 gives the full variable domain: KAGVTQTPRYLIKTRGQQVTLSCSPISGHRSVSWYQQTPGQGLQFLFEYFSETQRNKGNFPGRFSGRQFSNSRSEMNVSTLELGDSALYLCASSLYQGNEQFFGPGTRLTVL.

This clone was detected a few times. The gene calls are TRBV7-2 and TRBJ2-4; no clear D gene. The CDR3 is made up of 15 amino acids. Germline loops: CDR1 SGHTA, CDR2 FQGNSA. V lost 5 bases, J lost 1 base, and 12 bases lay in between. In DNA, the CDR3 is TGTGCCAGCAGCACTTCAAACGGGGCCAAAAACATTCAGTACTTC. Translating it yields CASSTSNGAKNIQYF.

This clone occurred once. The CDR3 is CASSSTSGIRGKETQYF. For the CDR3, the DNA is TGTGCCAGCAGTTCGACTAGCGGGATACGGGGGAAAGAGACCCAGTACTTC. This sequence joins TRBV2 and TRBJ2-5; the match to TRBD2 covers 11 bases. V gave up 5 bases and J gave up 3 bases; unmatched junction bases: 11. The CDR3 loop spans 17 amino acids. CDR1 is SNHLY, CDR2 FYNNEI, per germline.

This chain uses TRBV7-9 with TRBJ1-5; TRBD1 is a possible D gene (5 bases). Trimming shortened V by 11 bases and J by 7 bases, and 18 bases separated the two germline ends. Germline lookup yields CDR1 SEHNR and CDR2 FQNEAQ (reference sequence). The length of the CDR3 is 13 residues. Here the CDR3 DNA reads TGTGCCCTTGGTGGCAGGGAAAGCCAGCCCCAGCATTTT. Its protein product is CALGGRESQPQHF.

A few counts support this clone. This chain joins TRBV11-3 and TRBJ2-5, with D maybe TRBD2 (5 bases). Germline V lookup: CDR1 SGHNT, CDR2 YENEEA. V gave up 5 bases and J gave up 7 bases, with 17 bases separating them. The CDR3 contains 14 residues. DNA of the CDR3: TGTGCCAGCAGCGCGGGTGGAGCCGATACGACCCAGTACTTC. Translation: CASSAGGADTTQYF.

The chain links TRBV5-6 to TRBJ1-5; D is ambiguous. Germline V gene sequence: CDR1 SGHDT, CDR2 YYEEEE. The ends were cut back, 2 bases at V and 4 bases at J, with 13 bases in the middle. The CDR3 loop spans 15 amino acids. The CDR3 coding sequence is TGTGCCAGCAGCTTTAGCAATACACCTAATCAGCCCCAGCATTTT. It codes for CASSFSNTPNQPQHF. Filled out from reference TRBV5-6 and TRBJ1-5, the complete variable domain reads DAGVTQSPTHLIKTRGQQVTLRCSPKSGHDTVSWYQQALGQGPQFIFQYYEEEERQRGNFPDRFSGHQFPNYSSELNVNALLLGDSALYLCASSFSNTPNQPQHFGDGTRLSIL.

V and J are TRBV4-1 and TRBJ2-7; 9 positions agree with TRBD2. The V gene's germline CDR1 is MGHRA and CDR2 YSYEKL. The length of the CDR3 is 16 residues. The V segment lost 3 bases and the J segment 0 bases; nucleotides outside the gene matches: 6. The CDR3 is CASSHLAGRSSYEQYF. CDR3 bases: TGCGCCAGCAGCCACCTAGCGGGACGGAGCTCCTACGAGCAGTACTTC.

The CDR3 loop is CASSLGQGWVGNYEQYF. The CDR3 bases are TGTGCCAGCAGCCTTGGACAGGGCTGGGTTGGGAACTACGAGCAGTACTTC. J is TRBJ2-5 and V is TRBV7-2, with 8 bases matching TRBD1. The end of the DNA aligns better with TRBJ2-7, so the J call may be wrong. The CDR3 length is 17 residues. Germline CDR1 and CDR2: SGHTA and FQGNSA.

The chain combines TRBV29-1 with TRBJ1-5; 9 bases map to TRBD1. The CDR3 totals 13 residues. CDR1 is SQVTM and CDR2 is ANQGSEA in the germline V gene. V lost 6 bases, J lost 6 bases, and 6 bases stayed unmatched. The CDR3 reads CSVGDRDGQPQHF. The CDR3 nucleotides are TGCAGCGTCGGGGACAGGGATGGTCAGCCCCAGCATTTT. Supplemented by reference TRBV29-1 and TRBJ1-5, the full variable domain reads SAVISQKPSRDICQRGTSLTIQCQVDSQVTMMFWYRQQPGQSLTLIATANQGSEATYESGFVIDKFPISRPNLTFSTLTVSNMSPEDSSIYLCSVGDRDGQPQHFGDGTRLSIL.

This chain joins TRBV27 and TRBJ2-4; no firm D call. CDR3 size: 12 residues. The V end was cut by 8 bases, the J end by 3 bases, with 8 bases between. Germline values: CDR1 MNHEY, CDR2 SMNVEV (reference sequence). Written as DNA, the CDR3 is TGTGCCAGCGGGCAGTTCAAAAACATTCAGTACTTC. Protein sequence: CASGQFKNIQYF.

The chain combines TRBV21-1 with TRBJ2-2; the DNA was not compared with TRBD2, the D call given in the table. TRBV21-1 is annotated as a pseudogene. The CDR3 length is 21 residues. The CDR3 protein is CASSKTWSSGSAGANTGELFF. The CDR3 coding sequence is TGTGCCAGCAGCAAAACTTGGTCCAGCGGCTCAGCGGGAGCGAACACCGGGGAGCTGTTTTTT.

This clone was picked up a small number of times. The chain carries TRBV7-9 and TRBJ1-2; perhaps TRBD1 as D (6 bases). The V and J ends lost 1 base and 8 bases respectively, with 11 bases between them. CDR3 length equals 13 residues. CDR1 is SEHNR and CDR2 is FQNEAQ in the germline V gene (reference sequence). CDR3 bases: TGTGCCAGCAGCTTAGTGGGCCAGGGGGGCTACACCTTC. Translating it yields CASSLVGQGGYTF.

CDR3 amino acids: CASSQTQGSNEKLFF. CDR3 coding DNA: TGCGCCAGCAGCCAAACCCAGGGATCTAATGAAAAACTGTTTTTT. V is TRBV4-3 and J is TRBJ1-4, with D maybe TRBD1 (5 bases). The V gene lost 2 bases and the J gene lost 3 bases, with 10 bases spanning the gap. Germline CDR1 reads LGHNA; CDR2 reads YSLEER. The CDR3 length is 15 residues.

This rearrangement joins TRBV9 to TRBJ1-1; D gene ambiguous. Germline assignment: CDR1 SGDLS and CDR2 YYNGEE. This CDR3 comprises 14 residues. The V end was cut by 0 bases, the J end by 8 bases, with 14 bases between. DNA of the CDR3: TGTGCCAGCAGCGTAGAAGTGGAGGCAGCGGAAGCTTTCTTT. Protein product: CASSVEVEAAEAFF.

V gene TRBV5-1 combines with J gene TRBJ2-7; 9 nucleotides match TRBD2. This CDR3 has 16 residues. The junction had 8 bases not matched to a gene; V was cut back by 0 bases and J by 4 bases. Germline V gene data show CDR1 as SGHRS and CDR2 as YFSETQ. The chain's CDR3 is CASSLGTAGGFYEQYF. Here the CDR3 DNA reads TGCGCCAGCAGCTTGGGCACAGCGGGAGGTTTTTACGAGCAGTACTTC.

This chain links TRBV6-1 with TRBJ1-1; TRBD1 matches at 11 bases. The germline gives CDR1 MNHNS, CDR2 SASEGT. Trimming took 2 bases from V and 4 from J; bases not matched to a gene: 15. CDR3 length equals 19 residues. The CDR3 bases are TGTGCCAGCAGTGAACGAGGGTGGGACAGGGGGTATGGGAGCACTGAAGCTTTCTTT. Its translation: CASSERGWDRGYGSTEAFF.